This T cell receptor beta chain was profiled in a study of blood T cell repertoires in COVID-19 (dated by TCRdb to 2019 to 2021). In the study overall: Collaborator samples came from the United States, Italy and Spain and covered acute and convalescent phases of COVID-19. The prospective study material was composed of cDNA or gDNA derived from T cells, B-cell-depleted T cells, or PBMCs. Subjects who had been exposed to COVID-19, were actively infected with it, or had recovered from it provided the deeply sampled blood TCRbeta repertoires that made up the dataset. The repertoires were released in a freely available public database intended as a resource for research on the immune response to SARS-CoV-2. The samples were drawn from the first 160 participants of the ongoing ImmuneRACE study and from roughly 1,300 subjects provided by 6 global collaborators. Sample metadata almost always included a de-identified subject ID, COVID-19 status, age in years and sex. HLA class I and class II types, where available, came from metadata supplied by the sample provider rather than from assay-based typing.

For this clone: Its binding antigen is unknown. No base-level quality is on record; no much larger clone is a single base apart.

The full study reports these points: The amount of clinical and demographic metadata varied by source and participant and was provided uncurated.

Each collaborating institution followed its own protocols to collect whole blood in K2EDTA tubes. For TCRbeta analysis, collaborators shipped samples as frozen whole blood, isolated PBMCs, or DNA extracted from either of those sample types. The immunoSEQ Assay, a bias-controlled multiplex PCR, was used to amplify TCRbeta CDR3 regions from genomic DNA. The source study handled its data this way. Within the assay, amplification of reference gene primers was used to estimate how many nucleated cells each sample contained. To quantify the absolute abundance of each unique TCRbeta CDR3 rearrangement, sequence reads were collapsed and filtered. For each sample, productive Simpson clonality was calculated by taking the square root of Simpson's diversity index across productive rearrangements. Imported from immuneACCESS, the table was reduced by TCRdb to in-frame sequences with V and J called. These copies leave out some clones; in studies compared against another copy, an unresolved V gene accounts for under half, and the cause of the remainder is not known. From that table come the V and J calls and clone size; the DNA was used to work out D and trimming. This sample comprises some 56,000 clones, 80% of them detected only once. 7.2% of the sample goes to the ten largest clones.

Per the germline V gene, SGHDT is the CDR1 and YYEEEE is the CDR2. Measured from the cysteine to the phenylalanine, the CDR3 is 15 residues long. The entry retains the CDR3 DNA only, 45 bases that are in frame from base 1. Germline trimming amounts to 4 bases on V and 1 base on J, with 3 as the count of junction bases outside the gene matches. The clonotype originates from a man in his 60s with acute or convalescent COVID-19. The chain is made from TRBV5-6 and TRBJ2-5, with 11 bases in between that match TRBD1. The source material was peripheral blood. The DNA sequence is TGTGCCAGCAGCCCGGACAGGGGGCTCCAAGAGACCCAGTACTTC. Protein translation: CASSPDRGLQETQYF.